The source of this TCR beta chain is a study of blood T cell repertoires in COVID-19. CDR1 and CDR2 from the germline V gene are GTSNPN and SVGIG (reference sequence). Deletions cut 4 bases from V and 6 bases from J, with 10 bases between. This CDR3 is 13 amino acids long. As handled by the study authors: The authors estimated nucleated cell counts from reference gene primer amplification. TCRdb's table, derived via immunoSEQ multiplex PCR, lists solely in-frame clones and lacks some. That table is the source of V, J and clone size, and D and trimming were worked out from the DNA. Of approximately 57,000 clones listed, roughly 82% are singletons.

The sequenced material came from peripheral blood. The V gene is TRBV30, the J gene TRBJ1-6; D perhaps matches TRBD1 (6 bases). The TCR sequence derives from a woman of 80 years or more with acute or convalescent COVID-19. The CDR3 DNA reads as TGTGCCTGGAACGGACAGATTAATTCACCCCTCCACTTT. It is translated as CAWNGQINSPLHF.